A selection of T cell receptor beta chains follows, all from one sample in a study of post-analysis software for immune sequencing data. TCRdb re-called the PCR reads with MiXCR, one entry per CDR3 protein. The data show approximately 180,000 distinct CDR3 sequences, with 25% to 35% seen just once and over 1.2% held by the top ten. Material for sequencing was blood. Receptor source: a girl between 10 and 17 years old with multiple sclerosis. CDR3s include the opening cysteine and the closing phenylalanine or tryptophan. The D gene is left open where the match is weak. The size entry is marked missing in some rows and otherwise reads once, few, many or a size class.

D: -
V: TRBV5-1
J: TRBJ2-1
size: -
length: 14
DNA: TGCGCCAGCAGCCAGACCAGAAGCCACAATGAGCAGTTCTTC
CDR3: CASSQTRSHNEQFF

D: -
V: TRBV5-1
J: TRBJ2-3
size: -
length: 12
DNA: TGCGTCAGCAGCTTGGGAAGAGATACGCAGTATTTT
CDR3: CVSSLGRDTQYF

D: -
V: TRBV3-1
J: TRBJ2-7
size: few
length: 12
DNA: TGTGCCAGCAGCCAATCGGACAATGAGCAGTACTTC
CDR3: CASSQSDNEQYF

D: -
V: TRBV3-1
J: TRBJ2-1
size: many
length: 16
DNA: TGTGCCAGCAGCTCATTCGCGCGGAAGGATTGGAATGAGCAGTTCTTC
CDR3: CASSSFARKDWNEQFF

D: TRBD1
V: TRBV5-1
J: TRBJ1-1
size: -
length: 15
DNA: TGCGCCAGCAGCAAACAGGGGGATATGAACACTGAAGCTTTCTTT
CDR3: CASSKQGDMNTEAFF

D: -
V: TRBV7-8
J: TRBJ1-5
size: -
length: 18
DNA: TGTGCCAGCAGCTTGAAGGGCAGGGTTATAATTCGCAATCAGCCCCAGCATTTT
CDR3: CASSLKGRVIIRNQPQHF

D: -
V: TRBV4-1
J: TRBJ2-7
size: -
length: 17
DNA: TGCGCCAGCAGCCAAGATTTTGGGGGGAGCGTCTCCTACGAGCAGTACTTC
CDR3: CASSQDFGGSVSYEQYF

D: TRBD1
V: TRBV7-9
J: TRBJ1-5
size: few
length: 14
DNA: TGTGCCAGCAGCTTATCAGAAGGGGGCCAGCCCCAGCATTTT
CDR3: CASSLSEGGQPQHF

D: -
V: TRBV4-2
J: TRBJ2-1
size: -
length: 13
DNA: TGTGCCAGCAGCCAAGAGGGGATGAGGGAGCAGTTCTTC
CDR3: CASSQEGMREQFF

D: -
V: TRBV29-1
J: TRBJ2-4
size: many
length: 12
DNA: TGCAGCGTCTCAGGAGCCAAAAACATTCAGTACTTC
CDR3: CSVSGAKNIQYF

D: -
V: TRBV25-1
J: TRBJ2-1
size: -
length: 16
DNA: TGTGCCAGCAGTACCTTAACGGACGCATGGTACAATGAGCAGTTCTTC
CDR3: CASSTLTDAWYNEQFF

D: -
V: TRBV25-1
J: TRBJ2-1
size: -
length: 13
DNA: TGTGCCAGTTCCGCGGGACTGAACAATGAGCAGTTCTTC
CDR3: CASSAGLNNEQFF

D: TRBD2
V: TRBV11-2
J: TRBJ2-1
size: -
length: 21
DNA: TGTGCCAGCCTCGGGGGGGCCGGGAGGGGTAGCGGGATCAGCTCCTACAATGAGCAGTTCTTC
CDR3: CASLGGAGRGSGISSYNEQFF

D: TRBD1
V: TRBV20-1
J: TRBJ1-1
size: few
length: 12
DNA: TGCAGTGCTACCCGACAGGGGAGGAAAGCTTTCTTT
CDR3: CSATRQGRKAFF

D: TRBD2
V: TRBV20-1
J: TRBJ2-7
size: many
length: 13
DNA: TGCAGTGCTGTACTAGCGGGAGTCGACGAGCAGTACTTC
CDR3: CSAVLAGVDEQYF

D: TRBD2
V: TRBV5-1
J: TRBJ2-7
size: many
length: 15
DNA: TGCGCCAGCAGCTCCAGACTAGCGGGGACATACGAGCAGTACTTC
CDR3: CASSSRLAGTYEQYF

D: -
V: TRBV3-1
J: TRBJ2-2
size: once
length: 16
DNA: TGTGCCAGCAGCCAACAACTAGGCTTTAACACCGGGGAGCTGTTTTTT
CDR3: CASSQQLGFNTGELFF

D: -
V: TRBV28
J: TRBJ2-1
size: few
length: 14
DNA: TGTGCCAGCGGTGTTGCCGGGGGCGGCGATGAGCAGTTCTTC
CDR3: CASGVAGGGDEQFF

D: -
V: TRBV15
J: TRBJ2-7
size: many
length: 14
DNA: TGTGCCACCAGCAGGGGGACCGACCCCTACGAGCAGTACTTC
CDR3: CATSRGTDPYEQYF

D: -
V: TRBV20-1
J: TRBJ2-3
size: -
length: 15
DNA: TGCAGTGCCCCTAAGACTGGCGGGTTCACAGATACGCAGTATTTT
CDR3: CSAPKTGGFTDTQYF

D: TRBD2
V: TRBV28
J: TRBJ2-7
size: many
length: 16
DNA: TGTGCCAGCAGTTTTAAGGGACTAGCGGCCTCCGACGAGCAGTACTTC
CDR3: CASSFKGLAASDEQYF

D: -
V: TRBV2
J: TRBJ2-1
size: -
length: 12
DNA: TGTGCCAGCAGTGAAGGGGCGGGTGAGCAGTTCTTC
CDR3: CASSEGAGEQFF